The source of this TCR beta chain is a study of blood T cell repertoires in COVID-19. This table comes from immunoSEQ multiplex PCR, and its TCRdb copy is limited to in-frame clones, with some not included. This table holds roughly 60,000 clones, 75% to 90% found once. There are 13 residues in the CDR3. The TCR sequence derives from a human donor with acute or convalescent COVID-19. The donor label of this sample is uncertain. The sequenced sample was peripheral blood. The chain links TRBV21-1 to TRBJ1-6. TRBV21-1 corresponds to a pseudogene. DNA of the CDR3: TGTGCCAGCAGCAAAGCGCTTAGTCTACCCCTCCACTTT. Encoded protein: CASSKALSLPLHF.